The 3 T cell receptor beta chains listed next were all sequenced from one sample in a study of shared clonotypes between healthy human individuals. Only in-frame clones appear in the TCRdb table, and some are missing; sequencing was by immunoSEQ multiplex PCR. The sample has about a million clones; 75% are singletons. The sample comprised memory CD4+ T cells sorted from blood. As for subset: CD45RA-negative fraction. The receptors were gathered from a man between 18 and 35 years old in good health.

CDR3 nucleotides: TGCGCCAGCAGCCAAGAAATTTCCGGGACAGGGTCGATTTATGGCTACACCTTC. The encoded protein is CASSQEISGTGSIYGYTF. The V call is TRBV4-3, the J call TRBJ1-2; 9 positions agree with TRBD1. The CDR3 loop spans 18 amino acids. V shed 0 bases, J shed 5 bases, and the junction held 13 bases outside the gene matches. Germline lookup yields CDR1 LGHNA and CDR2 YSLEER.

The chain links TRBV6-5 to TRBJ2-7; perhaps D is TRBD1 or TRBD2 (5 bases each). Germline V gives CDR1 MNHEY, CDR2 SVGAGI. Trimming left V 8 bases short and J 2 bases short, with 16 bases between. The CDR3 has 14 residues. CDR3 bases: TGTGCCAGCTCACAAATCGGGGCCCCCTACGAGCAGTACTTC. This sequence encodes CASSQIGAPYEQYF.

This chain joins TRBV18 and TRBJ2-3; 9 bases match TRBD2. This CDR3 has 16 residues. Germline lookup yields CDR1 KGHSH and CDR2 LQKENI. The J segment lost 4 bases and the V segment lost 2 bases, leaving 7 bases of the junction unmatched. As DNA, the CDR3 is TGTGCCAGCTCACCAATGGCGGGAGGGCCATCAGATACGCAGTATTTT. This codes for CASSPMAGGPSDTQYF.